The present T cell receptor beta chain was sequenced within a study of Ad26.COV2.S vaccination and SARS-CoV-2 variants. Study at large: The donor was enrolled in the Ad26.COV2.S arm of the COV1001 trial. Study outcomes and limitations: Reported post-vaccination CD8+ and CD4+ T cell responses to spike showed substantial breadth.

Germline V CDR1 and CDR2: GTSNPN, SVGIG (reference sequence). The germline V and J ends were trimmed by 1 base and 4 bases, with 11 bases remaining between them. The CDR3 covers 13 residues. Worth noting for this clone: Its specificity is unknown.

The table came from immunoSEQ multiplex PCR; TCRdb's copy has only in-frame clones and leaves some out. The sample has fewer than 900,000 clones, around 90% seen once. Treatment indicated: over 15 received Ad26.COV2.S at low or high dose, single or two shots; a few received placebo; per-sample allocation not given. On day 63 after the first injection, vaccine and placebo recipients gave samples. The sample was peripheral blood, taken in a trial of Ad26.COV2.S vaccine versus placebo. The V and J genes are TRBV30 and TRBJ2-7; D uncertain. This receptor was taken from a person aged 18-60 years who received the Ad26.COV2.S COVID-19 vaccine or a placebo. The CDR3 DNA sequence: TGTGCCTGGAGTGGACCGAGTTCGTACGAGCAGTACTTC. Encoded protein: CAWSGPSSYEQYF.